Described below is a single T cell receptor (beta chain) sequence and its context. Its specificity is unknown. This specimen belongs to a study of T cell repertoires in cytomegalovirus infection. TCRdb re-called the reads with MiXCR, one entry per CDR3 protein. The data show 700,000 to 950,000 distinct CDR3 sequences, with 32% seen just once and 9.5% to 15% held by the top ten. The CDR3 is 16 amino acids. V lost 0 bases and J lost 2, with 13 bases in between. CDR1 is SGDLS, CDR2 YYNGEE, per germline. This material consisted of cultured CD8+ T cells from PBMCs, taken from culture after CMV antigen stimulation. The source of this sequence is a human donor in good health (CMV status not recorded). Some clones in this sample may be carry-over from other donors' samples. The rearrangement uses TRBV9 and TRBJ2-3; D is possibly TRBD2 (7 bases). The CDR3 reads CASSVEGGGSTDTQYF. The CDR3 coding sequence is TGTGCCAGCAGCGTAGAGGGGGGGGGCTCCACAGATACGCAGTATTTT.